This TCR beta chain was captured by sequencing in a study of blood T cell repertoires in COVID-19. On the study more broadly: PBMCs, B-cell-depleted T cells, or T cells were the source of the cDNA or gDNA that made up the material.

Germline trimming cut 5 bases from V and 7 bases from J; bases unmatched to any gene: 12. The CDR3 length is 16 residues. Germline assignment: CDR1 LNHDA and CDR2 SQIVND (reference sequence). Measured with immunoSEQ multiplex PCR; TCRdb has only the in-frame clones, and not every one. The sample contains roughly 250,000 clones, 65% to 80% of which appear only once. The sequenced sample consisted of peripheral blood. The clonotype originates from a woman in her thirties or forties with active or convalescent COVID-19. J is TRBJ1-4 and V is TRBV19; 8 positions match TRBD1. The CDR3 loop is CASSASRTGSPEKLFF. Here the CDR3 DNA reads TGTGCCAGTAGTGCAAGTCGGACAGGGTCTCCTGAAAAACTGTTTTTT.